One and the same sample provided the 15 T cell receptor beta chains below, sequenced in a study of identical twins. TCRdb used MiXCR to reprocess the 5' RACE reads, holding one entry per CDR3 protein. The sample lists about 490,000 distinct CDR3 sequences, roughly 15% seen once, with 0.44% in the top ten. These data were also reused for a study on yellow fever vaccine responses in identical twins.

The specimen was CD4+ T cells sorted from blood. The origin of the receptors is a woman in her late teens or twenties in good health.

The rearrangement uses TRBV2 and TRBJ1-6; D is uncertain. The CDR3 loop spans 15 amino acids. The V gene lost 6 bases and the J gene lost 7 bases, with 16 bases spanning the gap. The germline V gene encodes CDR1 SNHLY and CDR2 FYNNEI. The CDR3 is CASSKDGPGNSPLHF. CDR3 sequence (DNA): TGTGCCAGCAGCAAGGACGGGCCGGGGAATTCACCCCTCCACTTT.

This clonotype was seen many times. The genes are TRBV5-1 and TRBJ1-1; D might be TRBD1 (5 bases). Germline CDR1 is SGHRS and CDR2 is YFSETQ. V lost 0 bases, J lost 7 bases, and 13 bases lay in between. The CDR3 runs 14 residues. CDR3 nucleotides: TGCGCCAGCAGCTTGGTGGCCCCGGGGGGTGAAGCTTTCTTT. It codes for CASSLVAPGGEAFF.

This chain uses TRBV7-9 with TRBJ1-2, with a weak D call TRBD1 (6 bases). The V gene's germline CDR1 is SEHNR and CDR2 FQNEAQ (reference sequence). The CDR3 runs to 16 residues. Trimming took 2 bases from V and 3 from J, leaving 16 bases between them. CDR3 protein: CASSLQGGGSDYGYTF. The CDR3, as DNA: TGTGCCAGCAGCTTACAAGGGGGGGGCTCCGACTATGGCTACACCTTC.

CDR3 sequence (DNA): TGTGCCAGCAGTTTATACACTTCTGGGCGGGGGGGCATATCGACCTACGAGCAGTACGTC. Its translation is CASSLYTSGRGGISTYEQYV. The chain couples TRBV28 to TRBJ2-7, with 9 positions matching TRBD2. The V segment lost 1 base and the J segment 2 bases; nucleotides outside the gene matches: 18. Germline V gene lookup returns CDR1 MDHEN and CDR2 SYDVKM. The CDR3 contains 20 residues.

This clonotype was counted a few times. V gene TRBV11-2 combines with J gene TRBJ2-3; TRBD2 matches 7 bases. Germline CDR1 and CDR2: SGHAT and FQNNGV. J lost 8 bases, V lost 1 base, and 9 bases had no gene match. The CDR3 is made up of 15 amino acids. The CDR3 nucleotides read TGTGCCAGCAGCTTAGTTAGCGGGTCTCCCTCTACGCAGTATTTT. Translated: CASSLVSGSPSTQYF.

V is TRBV7-9 and J is TRBJ2-7; D is unresolved. This CDR3 comprises 12 residues. With 5 bases removed from V and 7 bases from J, the gap between germline ends came to 12 bases. CDR1 is SEHNR, CDR2 FQNEAQ, per germline (reference sequence). The CDR3 loop reads CASSPQLGEQYV. CDR3 sequence (DNA): TGTGCCAGCAGCCCCCAGTTGGGGGAGCAGTACGTC.

This clonotype was counted between two and nine times. The rearrangement joins TRBV20-1 to TRBJ2-3; 8 bases line up with TRBD2. CDR1 is DFQATT and CDR2 is SNEGSKA in the germline V gene (reference sequence). The CDR3 has 15 amino acids. Trimming at V came to 6 bases and at J to 0 bases, leaving 8 bases not matched to a gene. The CDR3 is CSATSPSGSTDTQYF. CDR3 nucleotide sequence: TGCAGTGCGACATCTCCTAGCGGGAGCACAGATACGCAGTATTTT.

This clonotype was detected many times. This rearrangement joins TRBV20-1 to TRBJ2-1; a weak D match, TRBD1 (5 bases). V was trimmed by 1 base and J by 0 bases, leaving 7 bases between them. The CDR3 extends over 14 amino acids. Germline lookup yields CDR1 DFQATT and CDR2 SNEGSKA (reference sequence). The chain's CDR3 is CSARGGPSYNEQFF. In DNA form, the CDR3 reads TGCAGTGCTAGAGGGGGCCCCTCCTACAATGAGCAGTTCTTC.

The V and J genes are TRBV20-1 and TRBJ2-5, with D possibly matching TRBD2 (7 bases). V was pared by 1 base and J by 5 bases, with 14 bases between. The CDR3 contains 14 residues. Per germline, CDR1 DFQATT and CDR2 SNEGSKA (reference sequence). The CDR3: CSARVRGGLETQYF. In DNA, the CDR3 is TGCAGTGCTAGAGTTAGGGGGGGGCTGGAGACCCAGTACTTC.

The J gene is TRBJ2-5, the V gene TRBV5-1; unclear D gene. Deletions cut 4 bases from V and 3 bases from J, with 16 bases between. The length of the CDR3 is 15 residues. Germline V lookup: CDR1 SGHRS, CDR2 YFSETQ. The CDR3 is CASSDRVVAEETQYF. The CDR3 coding sequence is TGCGCCAGCAGCGATAGGGTTGTAGCTGAAGAGACCCAGTACTTC.

The CDR3 protein is CARNTPGQTYEQYF. The CDR3 DNA is TGTGCCAGAAATACCCCGGGACAAACGTACGAGCAGTACTTC. The chain is built from TRBV9 and TRBJ2-7; D might be TRBD1 (6 bases). The germline gives CDR1 SGDLS, CDR2 YYNGEE. There are 14 residues in the CDR3. V was clipped by 8 bases and J by 4 bases, with 19 bases between them.

This clonotype has just a few counts. The chain combines TRBV27 with TRBJ2-3; TRBD2 matches 7 bases. Germline trimming cut 2 bases from V and 0 bases from J; bases unmatched to any gene: 8. The CDR3 contains 17 residues. Germline CDR1 and CDR2: MNHEY and SMNVEV (reference sequence). The CDR3 protein is CASSLRPTSVSTDTQYF. The CDR3 DNA sequence: TGTGCCAGCAGTTTACGACCCACTAGCGTCAGCACAGATACGCAGTATTTT.

J is TRBJ2-2 and V is TRBV7-9; TRBD1 or TRBD2 may be the D gene (5 bases each). Trimming took off 4 bases at V and 4 bases at J, with 16 bases between the two ends. The CDR3 has 16 amino acids. The germline CDR1 and CDR2 sequences are SEHNR and FQNEAQ (reference sequence). CDR3 in DNA: TGTGCCAGCAGCTATAGGCCTGATGGGACCACCGGGGAGCTGTTTTTT. Translated, it gives CASSYRPDGTTGELFF.

The chain employs TRBV10-3 and TRBJ2-1, with TRBD2 as a possible D gene (6 bases). V lost 8 bases to trimming and J lost 6 bases, with 14 bases between them. CDR1 and CDR2 from the germline V gene are ENHRY and SYGVKD. This CDR3 comprises 13 residues. CDR3 in amino acids: CAIESSGINEQFF. CDR3 nucleotides: TGTGCCATCGAGAGTAGCGGAATCAATGAGCAGTTCTTC.

This clonotype was counted between two and nine times. This rearrangement joins TRBV7-3 to TRBJ2-1; 7 bases are shared with TRBD1. CDR1 and CDR2 from the germline V gene are SGHTA and FQGTGA. V was pared by 5 bases and J by 9 bases, with 7 bases of the junction left unmatched. The CDR3 runs 13 residues. CDR3: CASSPQGSVEQFF. Here the CDR3 DNA reads TGTGCCAGCAGCCCACAGGGGAGCGTTGAGCAGTTCTTC. Supplemented by reference TRBV7-3 and TRBJ2-1, the full variable domain reads GAGVSQTPSNKVTEKGKYVELRCDPISGHTALYWYRQSLGQGPEFLIYFQGTGAADDSGLPNDRFFAVRPEGSVSTLKIQRTERGDSAVYLCASSPQGSVEQFFGPGTRLTVL.